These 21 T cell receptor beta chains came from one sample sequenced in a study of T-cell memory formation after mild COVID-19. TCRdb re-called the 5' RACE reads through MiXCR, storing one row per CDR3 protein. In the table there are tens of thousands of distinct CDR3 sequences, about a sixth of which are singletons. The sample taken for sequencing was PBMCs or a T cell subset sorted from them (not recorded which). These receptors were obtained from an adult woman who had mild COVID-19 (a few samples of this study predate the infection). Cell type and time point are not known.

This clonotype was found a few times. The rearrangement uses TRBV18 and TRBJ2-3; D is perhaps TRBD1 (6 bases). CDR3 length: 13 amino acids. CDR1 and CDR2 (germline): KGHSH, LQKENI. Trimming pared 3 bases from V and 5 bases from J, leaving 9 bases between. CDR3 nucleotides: TGTGCCAGCTCACCGTGGGGGCGAGATACGCAGTATTTT. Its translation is CASSPWGRDTQYF.

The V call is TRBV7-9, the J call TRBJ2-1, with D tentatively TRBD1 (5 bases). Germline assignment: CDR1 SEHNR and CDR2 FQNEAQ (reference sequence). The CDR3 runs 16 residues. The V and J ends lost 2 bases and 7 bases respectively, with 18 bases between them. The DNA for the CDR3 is TGTGCCAGCAGCTTACATGTCCACACAGGCCCGAATGAGCAGTTCTTC. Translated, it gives CASSLHVHTGPNEQFF.

CDR3: CASSTGVAGIQETQYF. The DNA for the CDR3 is TGCGCCAGCAGCACGGGGGTCGCGGGCATCCAAGAGACCCAGTACTTC. The chain employs TRBV4-3 and TRBJ2-5; TRBD2 is a possible D gene (6 bases). The CDR3 loop spans 16 amino acids. The germline V gene encodes CDR1 LGHNA and CDR2 YSLEER. Between the trimmed V and J ends, which lost 5 bases and 1 base, there was a span of 17 bases.

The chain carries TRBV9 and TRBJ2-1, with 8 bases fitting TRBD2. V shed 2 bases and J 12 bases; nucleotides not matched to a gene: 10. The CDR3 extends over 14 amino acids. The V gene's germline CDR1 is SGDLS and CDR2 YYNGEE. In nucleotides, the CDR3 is TGTGCCAGCAGCGTTGGGACTAGTCTGGGAGGGCAGTTCTTC. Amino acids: CASSVGTSLGGQFF.

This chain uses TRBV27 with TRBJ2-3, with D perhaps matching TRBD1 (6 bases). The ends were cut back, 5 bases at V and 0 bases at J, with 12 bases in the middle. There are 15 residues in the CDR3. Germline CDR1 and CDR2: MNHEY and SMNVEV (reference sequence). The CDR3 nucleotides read TGTGCCAGCAGTCCCCTAGGGACAAGCACAGATACGCAGTATTTT. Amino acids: CASSPLGTSTDTQYF.

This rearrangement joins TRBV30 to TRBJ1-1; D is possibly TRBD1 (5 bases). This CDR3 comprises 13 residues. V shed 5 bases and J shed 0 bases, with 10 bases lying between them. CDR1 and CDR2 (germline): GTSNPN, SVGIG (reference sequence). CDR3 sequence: CAWGGTLNTEAFF. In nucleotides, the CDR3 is TGTGCCTGGGGGGGGACCTTGAACACTGAAGCTTTCTTT.

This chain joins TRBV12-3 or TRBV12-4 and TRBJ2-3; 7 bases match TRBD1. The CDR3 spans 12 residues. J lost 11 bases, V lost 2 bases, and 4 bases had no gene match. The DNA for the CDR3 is TGTGCCAGCAGTTTATCCAGGACAGGGCAGTATTTT. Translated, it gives CASSLSRTGQYF.

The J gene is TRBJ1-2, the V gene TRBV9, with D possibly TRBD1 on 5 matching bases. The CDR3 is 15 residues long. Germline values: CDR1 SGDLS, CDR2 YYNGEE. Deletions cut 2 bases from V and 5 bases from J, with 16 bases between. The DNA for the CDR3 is TGTGCCAGCAGCGTTGGGGCCGGGGACGCTTATGGCTACACCTTC. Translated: CASSVGAGDAYGYTF.

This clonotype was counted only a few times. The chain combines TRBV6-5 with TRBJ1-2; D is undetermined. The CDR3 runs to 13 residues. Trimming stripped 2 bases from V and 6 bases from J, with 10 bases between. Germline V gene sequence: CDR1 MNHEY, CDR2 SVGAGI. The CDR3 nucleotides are TGTGCCAGCAGTTACAGACATGGGGATGGCTACACCTTC. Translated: CASSYRHGDGYTF.

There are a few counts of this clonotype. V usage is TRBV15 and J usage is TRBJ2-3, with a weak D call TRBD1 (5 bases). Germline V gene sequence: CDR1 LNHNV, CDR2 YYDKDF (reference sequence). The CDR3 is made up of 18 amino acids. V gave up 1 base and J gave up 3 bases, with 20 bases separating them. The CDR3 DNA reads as TGTGCCACCAGCAGAGTATGGCCTTTCCCAGGGTCGACAGATACGCAGTATTTT. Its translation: CATSRVWPFPGSTDTQYF.

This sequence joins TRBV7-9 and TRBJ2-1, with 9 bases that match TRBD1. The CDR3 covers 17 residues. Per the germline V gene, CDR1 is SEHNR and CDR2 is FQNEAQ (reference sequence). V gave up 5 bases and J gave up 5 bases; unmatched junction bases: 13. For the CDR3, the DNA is TGTGCCAGCAGCCGAAGCCCGGGACAGGGATTCCACAATGAGCAGTTCTTC. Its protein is CASSRSPGQGFHNEQFF. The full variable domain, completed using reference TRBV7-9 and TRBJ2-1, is DTGVSQNPRHKITKRGQNVTFRCDPISEHNRLYWYRQTLGQGPEFLTYFQNEAQLEKSRLLSDRFSAERPKGSFSTLEIQRTEQGDSAMYLCASSRSPGQGFHNEQFFGPGTRLTVL.

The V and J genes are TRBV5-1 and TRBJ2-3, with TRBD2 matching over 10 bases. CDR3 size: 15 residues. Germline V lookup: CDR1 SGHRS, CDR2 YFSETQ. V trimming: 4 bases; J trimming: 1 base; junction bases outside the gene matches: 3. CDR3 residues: CASSKTSGGTDTQYF. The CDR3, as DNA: TGCGCCAGCAGCAAAACTAGCGGGGGCACAGATACGCAGTATTTT.

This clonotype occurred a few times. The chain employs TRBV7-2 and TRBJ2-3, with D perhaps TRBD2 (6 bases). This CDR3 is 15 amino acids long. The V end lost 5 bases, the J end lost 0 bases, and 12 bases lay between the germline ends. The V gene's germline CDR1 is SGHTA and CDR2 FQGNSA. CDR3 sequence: CASSPIGGSTDTQYF. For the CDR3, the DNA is TGTGCCAGCAGCCCAATCGGGGGAAGCACAGATACGCAGTATTTT.

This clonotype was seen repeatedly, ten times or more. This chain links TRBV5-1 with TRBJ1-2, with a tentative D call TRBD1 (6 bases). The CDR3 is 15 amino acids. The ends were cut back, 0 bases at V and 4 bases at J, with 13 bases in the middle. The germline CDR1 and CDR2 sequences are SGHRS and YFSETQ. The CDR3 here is CASSLGTEFLYGYTF. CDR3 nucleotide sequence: TGCGCCAGCAGCTTGGGGACAGAGTTCCTCTATGGCTACACCTTC.

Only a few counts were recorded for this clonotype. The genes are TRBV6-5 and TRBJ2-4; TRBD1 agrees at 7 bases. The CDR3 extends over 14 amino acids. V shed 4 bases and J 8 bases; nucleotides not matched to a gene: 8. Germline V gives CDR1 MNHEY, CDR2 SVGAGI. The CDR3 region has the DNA TGTGCCAGCAGTTCTCACAGGGGAAGTGACATTCAGTACTTC. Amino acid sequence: CASSSHRGSDIQYF.

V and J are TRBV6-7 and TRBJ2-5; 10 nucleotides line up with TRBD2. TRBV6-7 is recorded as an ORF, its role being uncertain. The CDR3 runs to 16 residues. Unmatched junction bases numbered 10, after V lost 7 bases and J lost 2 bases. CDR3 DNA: TGTGCCAGCAACTATAGCGGGGGGCCCGGACAAGAGACCCAGTACTTC. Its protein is CASNYSGGPGQETQYF.

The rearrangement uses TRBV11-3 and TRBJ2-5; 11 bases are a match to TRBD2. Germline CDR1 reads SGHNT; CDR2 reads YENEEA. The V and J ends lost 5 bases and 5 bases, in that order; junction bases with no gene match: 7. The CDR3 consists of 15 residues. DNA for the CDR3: TGTGCCAGCAGCGTGACTAGCGGGGAGAGGGAGACCCAGTACTTC. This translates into CASSVTSGERETQYF.

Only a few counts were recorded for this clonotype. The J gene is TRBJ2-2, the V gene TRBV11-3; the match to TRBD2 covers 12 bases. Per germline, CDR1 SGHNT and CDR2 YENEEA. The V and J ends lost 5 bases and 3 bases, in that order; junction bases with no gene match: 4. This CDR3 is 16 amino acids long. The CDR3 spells CASSPWTSGDTGELFF. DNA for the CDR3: TGTGCCAGCAGCCCGTGGACTAGCGGGGACACCGGGGAGCTGTTTTTT.

CDR3 nucleotide sequence: TGCAGCGGTCAGGGGGGAGCGGTGGATGAGCAGTTCTTC. This codes for CSGQGGAVDEQFF. This rearrangement joins TRBV29-1 to TRBJ2-1; the D gene is possibly TRBD1 (7 bases). There are 13 residues in the CDR3. Trimming stripped 7 bases from V and 8 bases from J, with 18 bases between. Germline CDR1 is SQVTM and CDR2 is ANQGSEA.

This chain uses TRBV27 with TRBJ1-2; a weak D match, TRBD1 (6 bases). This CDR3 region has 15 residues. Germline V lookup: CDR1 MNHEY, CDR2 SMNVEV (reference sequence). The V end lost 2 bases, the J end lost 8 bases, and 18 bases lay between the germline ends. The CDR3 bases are TGTGCCAGCAGTTTAAAGGGGGGGTACAATTTAGGCTACACCTTC. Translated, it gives CASSLKGGYNLGYTF.

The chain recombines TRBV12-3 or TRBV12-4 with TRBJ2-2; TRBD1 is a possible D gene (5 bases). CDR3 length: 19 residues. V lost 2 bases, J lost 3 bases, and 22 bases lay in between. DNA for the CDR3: TGTGCCAGCAGTTTAATCCCAGGGATGGGTGTTTGGTACACCGGGGAGCTGTTTTTT. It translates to CASSLIPGMGVWYTGELFF.